Listed below are T cell receptor beta chains from one sample, sequenced in a study of T cells after yellow fever vaccination. MiXCR, applied by TCRdb to the 5' RACE reads, yields one record per CDR3 protein. The sample yields approximately 330,000 distinct CDR3 sequences, 12% seen once. Material: CD4+ T cells sorted from PBMCs, obtained 15 days after the yellow fever booster vaccination. These receptors were collected from a young man who received the YFV17D yellow fever vaccine. CDR3s include the opening cysteine and the closing phenylalanine or tryptophan. Fields, in order: clone size, J gene, D gene, V gene, CDR3 protein, CDR3 DNA. A D gene is named only where the DNA matches it firmly. Not all rows give a size; the values are once, few, many and, for expanded clones, a class.

few,TRBJ1-2,NA,TRBV7-2,CASSFQAPATGYGGYTF,TGTGCCAGCAGCTTCCAAGCCCCGGCGACAGGATACGGTGGCTACACCTTC
few,TRBJ2-7,TRBD1,TRBV5-4,CASSLAGTTGAEQYF,TGTGCCAGCAGCTTGGCCGGGACGACAGGGGCCGAGCAGTACTTC
NA,TRBJ2-5,NA,TRBV12-3/TRBV12-4,CASSFSSGAQETQYF,TGTGCCAGCAGTTTTTCCAGTGGGGCCCAAGAGACCCAGTACTTC
few,TRBJ1-4,NA,TRBV18,CASSPQGKGEKLFF,TGTGCCAGCTCACCACAGGGGAAAGGAGAAAAACTGTTTTTT
few,TRBJ1-2,NA,TRBV6-6,CASRPVGLGYTF,TGTGCCAGCAGACCGGTGGGGCTTGGCTACACCTTC
few,TRBJ1-1,TRBD1,TRBV29-1,CSVGSGRGSEAFF,TGCAGCGTTGGCAGTGGCAGGGGGTCTGAAGCTTTCTTT
few,TRBJ2-5,NA,TRBV12-3/TRBV12-4,CASSLKQGTSQYF,TGTGCCAGCAGTTTAAAGCAGGGAACGTCCCAGTACTTC
many,TRBJ2-1,TRBD2,TRBV4-2,CASSQVSGTTYNEQFF,TGTGCCAGCAGCCAAGTCTCGGGGACTACCTACAATGAGCAGTTCTTC
few,TRBJ1-1,NA,TRBV6-6,CASTLNRGSTEAFF,TGTGCCAGCACCCTAAATAGGGGGTCCACTGAAGCTTTCTTT
NA,TRBJ2-5,TRBD2,TRBV18,CASSPQRTSGGETQYF,TGTGCCAGCTCACCACAAAGGACTAGCGGGGGTGAGACCCAGTACTTC
NA,TRBJ2-1,NA,TRBV6-5,CASRPRGAPAYNEQFF,TGTGCCAGCAGACCCCGGGGGGCCCCCGCCTACAATGAGCAGTTCTTC
NA,TRBJ2-5,TRBD1,TRBV9,CASSVVTGGIEETQYF,TGTGCCAGCAGCGTCGTGACAGGGGGCATCGAAGAGACCCAGTACTTC
few,TRBJ1-4,TRBD1,TRBV12-3/TRBV12-4,CASSRDRDEKLFF,TGTGCCAGCAGTCGGGACAGGGATGAAAAACTGTTTTTT
NA,TRBJ2-7,NA,TRBV6-4,CASSDSVTVQYEQYF,TGTGCCAGCAGTGACTCGGTGACAGTCCAATACGAGCAGTACTTC
NA,TRBJ2-5,TRBD2,TRBV6-2/TRBV6-3,CASSSPRRGTETQYF,TGTGCCAGCAGTTCCCCGAGGCGGGGGACCGAGACCCAGTACTTC
many,TRBJ1-2,NA,TRBV4-3,CASSQVGGHGYTF,TGCGCCAGCAGCCAAGTGGGGGGCCATGGCTACACCTTC
few,TRBJ2-2,TRBD2,TRBV5-4,CASSLLAGNVELFF,TGTGCCAGCAGCTTACTAGCGGGGAACGTGGAGCTGTTTTTT
many,TRBJ2-3,NA,TRBV5-1,CAGALISGDTQYF,TGCGCCGGGGCTCTAATCTCCGGGGATACGCAGTATTTT
NA,TRBJ1-1,TRBD1,TRBV2,CATLSDRGTEAFF,TGTGCCACCCTATCCGACAGGGGCACTGAAGCTTTCTTT
few,TRBJ2-2,NA,TRBV28,CASSLEGRGTGELFF,TGTGCCAGCAGTTTAGAGGGGCGCGGCACCGGGGAGCTGTTTTTT
few,TRBJ2-5,NA,TRBV12-3/TRBV12-4,CASSFQATQYF,TGTGCCAGCAGCTTTCAGGCGACCCAGTACTTC
many,TRBJ1-4,TRBD1,TRBV6-1,CASSPDRETGKLFF,TGTGCCAGCAGTCCCGACAGGGAAACCGGAAAACTGTTTTTT
few,TRBJ1-6,NA,TRBV4-1,CASSQVGGFSPLHF,TGCGCCAGCAGCCAAGTCGGGGGATTCTCACCCCTCCACTTT
many,TRBJ1-1,TRBD1,TRBV29-1,CSVRTGRWTEAFF,TGCAGCGTTCGGACAGGGCGTTGGACTGAAGCTTTCTTT
NA,TRBJ2-3,NA,TRBV6-1,CASSEYPYTDTQYF,TGTGCCAGCAGTGAATACCCGTACACAGATACGCAGTATTTT
NA,TRBJ2-5,TRBD1,TRBV3-1,CASSLRQGARETQYF,TGTGCCAGCAGCCTCCGACAGGGGGCTAGAGAGACCCAGTACTTC
NA,TRBJ2-3,NA,TRBV20-1,CSATDSTDTQYF,TGCAGTGCTACGGATAGCACAGATACGCAGTATTTT
NA,TRBJ2-1,NA,TRBV12-3/TRBV12-4,CASSLARGGGNNEQFF,TGTGCCAGCAGTTTAGCGCGGGGAGGGGGCAACAATGAGCAGTTCTTC
NA,TRBJ1-1,NA,TRBV6-2/TRBV6-3,CASNRDQNTEAFF,TGTGCCAGCAACCGAGATCAGAACACTGAAGCTTTCTTT
many,TRBJ2-3,TRBD1,TRBV7-9,CASSLSGGPDTQYF,TGTGCCAGCAGCTTATCAGGGGGCCCAGATACGCAGTATTTT
few,TRBJ2-5,NA,TRBV6-5,CASSYSTVTQYF,TGTGCCAGCAGTTACTCTACTGTGACCCAGTACTTC
few,TRBJ1-5,NA,TRBV12-3/TRBV12-4,CASSLAQTQPQHF,TGTGCCAGCAGTTTAGCCCAAACTCAGCCCCAGCATTTT
few,TRBJ2-5,TRBD2,TRBV7-2,CASSLGPGLGTQYF,TGTGCCAGCAGCTTAGGGCCAGGACTAGGGACCCAGTACTTC
NA,TRBJ1-1,NA,TRBV6-5,CASSTGTEAFF,TGTGCCAGCAGCACAGGGACTGAAGCTTTCTTT
NA,TRBJ1-2,NA,TRBV6-6,CASIGTFGGYTF,TGTGCCAGCATCGGGACATTTGGTGGCTACACCTTC
few,TRBJ1-2,TRBD1,TRBV12-3/TRBV12-4,CASSLGQGLFGYTF,TGTGCCAGCAGTTTAGGACAGGGGCTTTTTGGCTACACCTTC
NA,TRBJ2-5,TRBD1,TRBV7-8,CASSLFRGQGVKTQYF,TGTGCCAGCAGCTTATTTAGGGGACAGGGAGTGAAGACCCAGTACTTC
few,TRBJ2-2,NA,TRBV3-1,CASSQVGNGFVANTGELFF,TGTGCCAGCAGCCAAGTGGGGAATGGGTTTGTCGCGAACACCGGGGAGCTGTTTTTT
NA,TRBJ1-5,NA,TRBV20-1,CSARDSGTRQPQHF,TGCAGTGCTAGAGATTCGGGGACACGCCAGCCCCAGCATTTT
NA,TRBJ2-3,NA,TRBV5-4,CASSFPGPDTQYF,TGTGCCAGCAGCTTCCCAGGCCCGGATACGCAGTATTTT
NA,TRBJ2-4,TRBD1,TRBV7-2,CASSLETGTGVNRAKNIQYF,TGTGCCAGCAGCTTAGAAACCGGGACAGGGGTCAACAGAGCCAAAAACATTCAGTACTTC
few,TRBJ1-1,NA,TRBV3-1,CASSQEYYGGAFF,TGTGCCAGCAGCCAAGAGTATTATGGGGGTGCTTTCTTT
NA,TRBJ1-1,NA,TRBV4-2,CASSQDGLGDTEAFF,TGTGCCAGCAGCCAAGACGGGCTTGGGGACACTGAAGCTTTCTTT
few,TRBJ2-7,NA,TRBV12-3/TRBV12-4,CASSPDATYEQYF,TGTGCCAGCAGTCCGGACGCCACCTACGAGCAGTACTTC
many,TRBJ2-7,NA,TRBV28,CAAGRGPYEQYF,TGTGCCGCGGGTCGGGGGCCCTACGAGCAGTACTTC
many,TRBJ2-5,NA,TRBV10-3,CAINRGLQETQYF,TGTGCCATCAACCGCGGTCTTCAAGAGACCCAGTACTTC
few,TRBJ2-2,TRBD2,TRBV6-1,CASSEVREGKLFF,TGTGCCAGCAGTGAAGTTCGGGAGGGGAAGCTGTTTTTT
NA,TRBJ1-5,NA,TRBV6-5,CASSFRRPVGNQPQHF,TGTGCCAGCAGTTTCCGACGGCCGGTGGGCAATCAGCCCCAGCATTTT
few,TRBJ2-1,NA,TRBV20-1,CSAREDGAYNEQFF,TGCAGTGCTAGAGAAGATGGGGCCTACAATGAGCAGTTCTTC
many,TRBJ1-1,NA,TRBV7-2,CASSLERRVYEAFF,TGTGCCAGCAGCTTAGAACGTAGGGTCTATGAAGCTTTCTTT
few,TRBJ1-2,NA,TRBV18,CASSPIHPNVNYGYTF,TGTGCCAGCTCACCAATACACCCTAACGTCAACTATGGCTACACCTTC
NA,TRBJ2-5,TRBD2,TRBV12-3/TRBV12-4,CASSQMGGQETQYF,TGTGCCAGCAGTCAGATGGGGGGGCAAGAGACCCAGTACTTC
NA,TRBJ1-1,NA,TRBV12-3/TRBV12-4,CASSLVVDTEAFF,TGTGCCAGCAGTTTAGTTGTAGATACTGAAGCTTTCTTT
few,TRBJ1-3,NA,TRBV6-6,CASSYWDTSGNTIYF,TGTGCCAGCAGTTACTGGGATACCTCTGGAAACACCATATATTTT